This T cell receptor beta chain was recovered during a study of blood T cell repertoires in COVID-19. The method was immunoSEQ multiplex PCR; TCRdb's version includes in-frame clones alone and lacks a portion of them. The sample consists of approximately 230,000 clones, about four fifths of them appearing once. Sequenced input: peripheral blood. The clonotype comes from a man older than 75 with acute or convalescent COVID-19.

CDR3 in DNA: TGTGCCAGCAGCTTAGGGACAGGGGCCGTTAGCAATCAGCCCCAGCATTTT. This encodes CASSLGTGAVSNQPQHF. V and J are TRBV11-2 and TRBJ1-5, with 9 bases fitting TRBD1. J gave up 0 bases and V 1 base, and 4 bases lay outside the gene matches. In germline, CDR1 is SGHAT, CDR2 FQNNGV. CDR3 length equals 17 residues.